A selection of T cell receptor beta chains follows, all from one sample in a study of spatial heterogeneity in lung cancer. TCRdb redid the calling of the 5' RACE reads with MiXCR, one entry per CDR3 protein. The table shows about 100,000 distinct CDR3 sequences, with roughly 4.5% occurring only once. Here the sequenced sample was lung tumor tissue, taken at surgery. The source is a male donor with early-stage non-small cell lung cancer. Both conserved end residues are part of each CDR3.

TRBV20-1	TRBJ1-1	CSTQSGVGLEAFF
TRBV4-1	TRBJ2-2	CASSYRTSRVSGELFF
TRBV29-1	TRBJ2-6	CSVGRGESGANVLTF
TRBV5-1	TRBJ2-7	CASSRDRASEQYF
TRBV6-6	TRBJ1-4	CASSYESGKLFF
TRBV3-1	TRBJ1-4	CASSQGREKLFF
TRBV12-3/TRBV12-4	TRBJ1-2	CASTLGQGGGYGYTF
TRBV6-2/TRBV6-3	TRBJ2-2	CASRNSEPGELFF
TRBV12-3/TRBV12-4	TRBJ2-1	CASSQLELDEQFF
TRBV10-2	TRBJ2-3	CASTLPGEGQPTDTQYF
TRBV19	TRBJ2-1	CASSINQDNEQFF
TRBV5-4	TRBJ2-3	CASSLGLARTDTQYF
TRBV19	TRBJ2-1	CASSIDHSDYNEQFF
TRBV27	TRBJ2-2	CASSQQSLSGELFF
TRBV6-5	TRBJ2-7	CASSSGQGTHEQYF
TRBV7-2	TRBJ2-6	CASRPRKTGANVLTF
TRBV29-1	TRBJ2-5	CSGGKGQGAKYF
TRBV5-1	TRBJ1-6	CASSHRQAGGDSPLHF
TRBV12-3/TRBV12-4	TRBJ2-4	CASSFWGSKNIQYF
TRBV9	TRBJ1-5	CASTPRGTRSQPQHF
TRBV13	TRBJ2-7	CASSLGAPGSREQYF
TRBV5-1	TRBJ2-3	CASSTGATQYF
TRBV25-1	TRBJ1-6	CASSDPTGGGNSPLHF
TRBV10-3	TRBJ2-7	CAISDPGTSGRNEQYF
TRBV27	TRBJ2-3	CASSPRETDTQYF
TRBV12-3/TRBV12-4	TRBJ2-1	CASRASGSDDEQFF
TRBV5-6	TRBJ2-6	CASSFFSGANVLTF
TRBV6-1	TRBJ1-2	CAGAGWNYGYTF
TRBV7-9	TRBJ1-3	CASAQGWHSGNTIYF
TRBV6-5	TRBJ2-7	CASRPTAPAEQYF
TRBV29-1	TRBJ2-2	CSATGNPGELFF
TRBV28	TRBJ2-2	CASSKTGTHTGELFF
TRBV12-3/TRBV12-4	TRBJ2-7	CASSTQSGGEQYF
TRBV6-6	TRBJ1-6	CASSYLTGSGSPLHF
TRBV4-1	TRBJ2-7	CASSQGSPFGSYEQYF
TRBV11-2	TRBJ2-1	CASSFSRDYNEQFF
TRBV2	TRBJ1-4	CASSDTVGVVNGKLFF
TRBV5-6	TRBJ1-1	CASSLLGWSNTEAFF
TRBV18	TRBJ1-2	CASSGTGVSGGYTF
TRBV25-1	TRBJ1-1	CASRGQNTEAFF
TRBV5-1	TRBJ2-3	CASSSGSTDTQYF
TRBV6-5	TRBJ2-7	CASRANRGYEQYF
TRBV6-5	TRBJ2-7	CASSYSNSGHEQYF
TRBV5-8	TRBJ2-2	CASSLDSGGSTGELFF
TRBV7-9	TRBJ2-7	CASSSTVNYEQYF
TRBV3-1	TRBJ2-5	CASSQASRRDFYWEETQYF
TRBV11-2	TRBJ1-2	CASSLDHRGGNYGYTF
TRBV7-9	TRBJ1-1	CACGSWGQRTEAFF
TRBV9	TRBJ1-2	CASRPADGGYGYTF
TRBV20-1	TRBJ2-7	CSAIDRDRSSYEQYF
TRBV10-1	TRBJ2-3	CASSEFAGIGTDTQYF